These 11 T cell receptor beta chains were sequenced from one sample in a study of T cell changes during pregnancy in multiple sclerosis. Sequencing was performed with immunoSEQ multiplex PCR; in TCRdb, only in-frame clones are kept and a portion is missing. The data contain under 55,000 clones, roughly 94% of them singletons. The sample here was CD4+ T cells from peripheral blood mononuclear cells, taken in the third trimester of pregnancy. Receptors were obtained from a female donor with multiple sclerosis, enrolled in a pregnancy study.

The CDR3 bases are TGTGCCAGTAGTGACAGCTACGAGCAGTACTTC. It yields the protein CASSDSYEQYF. The chain employs TRBV19 and TRBJ2-7; D possibly corresponds to TRBD1 (5 bases). The CDR3 sequence is 11 residues long. V was pared by 5 bases and J by 3 bases, with 5 bases between. CDR1 LNHDA and CDR2 SQIVND come from the germline V gene (reference sequence).

The CDR3 nucleotides are TGTGCCAGCAGTTACTCGGGAGTTTCGAACACTGAAGCTTTCTTT. Protein product: CASSYSGVSNTEAFF. This sequence joins TRBV6-5 and TRBJ1-1, with D unclear. Trimming shortened V by 0 bases and J by 1 base, and 9 bases separated the two germline ends. There are 15 residues in the CDR3. The germline V gene has CDR1 MNHEY and CDR2 SVGAGI.

The rearrangement links TRBV28 to TRBJ1-2; 11 bases are shared with TRBD1. The length of the CDR3 is 14 residues. Germline V gene sequence: CDR1 MDHEN, CDR2 SYDVKM. Unmatched junction bases numbered 6, after V lost 8 bases and J lost 4 bases. As DNA, the CDR3 is TGTGCCAGCTCCGGGACAGGGGGTAGCTATGGCTACACCTTC. Protein: CASSGTGGSYGYTF.

This clone was seen only a few times. V usage is TRBV6-5 and J usage is TRBJ1-3, with unresolved D. V dropped 10 bases and J dropped 1 base, with 5 bases sitting between them. The CDR3 contains 11 residues. The V gene's germline CDR1 is MNHEY and CDR2 SVGAGI. The CDR3 spells CATLSGNTIYF. The CDR3 region has the DNA TGTGCCACCCTTTCTGGAAACACCATATATTTT.

The chain carries TRBV27 and TRBJ2-4, with 7 bases that match TRBD1. V was clipped by 3 bases and J by 1 base; unmatched bases: 0. CDR1 is MNHEY and CDR2 is SMNVEV in the germline V gene (reference sequence). The CDR3 sequence is 14 residues long. Here the CDR3 DNA reads TGTGCCAGCAGTTTGACAGGGGCCAAAAACATTCAGTACTTC. Its translation: CASSLTGAKNIQYF.

The rearrangement joins TRBV5-6 to TRBJ2-1; TRBD2 aligns across 7 bases. V was pared by 2 bases and J by 9 bases, with 2 bases of the junction left unmatched. There are 12 residues in the CDR3. Germline CDR1 reads SGHDT; CDR2 reads YYEEEE. This chain's CDR3 is CASSFWGGEQFF. CDR3 DNA sequence: TGTGCCAGCAGCTTTTGGGGGGGTGAGCAGTTCTTC.

CDR3 sequence: CASSFKETQYF. CDR3 nucleotide sequence: TGTGCCAGCAGTTTCAAAGAGACCCAGTACTTC. The gene calls are TRBV27 and TRBJ2-5; D is uncertain. The CDR3 covers 11 residues. Looked up from germline, CDR1 is MNHEY and CDR2 is SMNVEV (reference sequence). V was pared by 3 bases and J by 3 bases, with 2 bases between.

This clone came up once. This chain connects TRBV6-5 to TRBJ2-7, with unresolved D. The V gene lost 5 bases and the J gene lost 2 bases, with 7 bases spanning the gap. Germline-derived CDR1 and CDR2 are MNHEY and SVGAGI. The CDR3 extends over 12 amino acids. The CDR3 region is CASSLTAYEQYF. CDR3 DNA: TGTGCCAGCAGTCTAACCGCCTACGAGCAGTACTTC.

The V gene is TRBV2, the J gene TRBJ1-3; D uncertain. The germline V gene encodes CDR1 SNHLY and CDR2 FYNNEI. With 1 base removed from V and 4 bases from J, the gap between germline ends came to 2 bases. The CDR3 sequence is 12 residues long. This chain's CDR3 is CASSEVGNTIYF. DNA of the CDR3: TGTGCCAGCAGTGAAGTAGGAAACACCATATATTTT. Full variable domain (rest looked up from reference TRBV2 and TRBJ1-3): EPEVTQTPSHQVTQMGQEVILRCVPISNHLYFYWYRQILGQKVEFLVSFYNNEISEKSEIFDDQFSVERPDGSNFTLKIRSTKLEDSAMYFCASSEVGNTIYFGEGSWLTVV.

DNA of the CDR3: TGTGCCAGCAGTTACTCAAGGACTAGCGGGAGTTATGAGCAGTTCTTC. This sequence encodes CASSYSRTSGSYEQFF. This chain joins TRBV6-5 and TRBJ2-1, with 13 bases fitting TRBD2. Trimming at V came to 0 bases and at J to 8 bases, leaving 4 bases not matched to a gene. Germline CDR1 MNHEY, CDR2 SVGAGI. This CDR3 has 16 amino acids.

This clone appeared a single time. The chain couples TRBV7-8 to TRBJ2-1; 11 bases line up with TRBD2. The germline CDR1 and CDR2 sequences are SGHVS and FQNEAQ. The CDR3 runs to 15 residues. V gave up 3 bases and J gave up 6 bases; unmatched junction bases: 4. CDR3 sequence: CASSFSLAGGNEQFF. CDR3 sequence (DNA): TGTGCCAGCAGCTTTAGCCTAGCGGGAGGCAATGAGCAGTTCTTC.